What follows describes a single T cell receptor (beta chain). What it recognizes is unknown. Using immunoSEQ multiplex PCR, the repertoire was profiled, and TCRdb retains in-frame clones only, with some absent. The sample yields some 29,000 clones, of which the top ten take up roughly 1.9%. These data are taken from a study of Tregs in tolerant kidney transplant recipients. Related graft donors supplied nonmyeloablative bone marrow transplants, and mixed chimerism was transient. Unstimulated Tregs (CD4+CD25+CD127-) and CD4+CD25- non-Tregs were sorted from PBMCs. Notes on the study in general: For some patients, primers changed over time, blocking nucleotide-level comparison. Biological reproducibility was not directly addressed, but technical replication error appeared minimal. Few patients were studied, so findings need validation in larger groups.

The clonotype comes from a human patient who received a combined kidney and bone marrow transplant. Some T cells may be graft donor cells. Material: CD4+ T cells from blood (PBMCs), obtained 24 months after the transplant.

The chain's CDR3 is CSAREPRGRAPYEQYF. The covered CDR3 bases are TGCAGTGCTAGAGAACCTCGGGGGAGGGCCCCCTACGAG. This rearrangement joins TRBV20-1 to TRBJ2-7; 7 positions agree with TRBD2. The CDR3 end is not reached by the read, which stops 3 residues before it; the germline J gene fills it in. The junction had 10 bases not matched to a gene; V was cut back by 0 bases and J by 2 bases. This CDR3 is 16 amino acids long. Germline loops: CDR1 DFQATT, CDR2 SNEGSKA (reference sequence).